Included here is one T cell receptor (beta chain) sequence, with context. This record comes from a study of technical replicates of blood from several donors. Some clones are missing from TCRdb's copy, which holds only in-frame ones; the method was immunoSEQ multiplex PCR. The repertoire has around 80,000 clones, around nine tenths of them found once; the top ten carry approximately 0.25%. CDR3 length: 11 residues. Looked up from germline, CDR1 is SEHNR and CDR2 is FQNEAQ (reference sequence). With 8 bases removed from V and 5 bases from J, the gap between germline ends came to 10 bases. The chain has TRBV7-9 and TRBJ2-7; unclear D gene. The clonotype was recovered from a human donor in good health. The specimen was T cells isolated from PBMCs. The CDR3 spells CASGEDDEQYF. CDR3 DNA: TGTGCCAGCGGCGAGGATGACGAGCAGTACTTC.